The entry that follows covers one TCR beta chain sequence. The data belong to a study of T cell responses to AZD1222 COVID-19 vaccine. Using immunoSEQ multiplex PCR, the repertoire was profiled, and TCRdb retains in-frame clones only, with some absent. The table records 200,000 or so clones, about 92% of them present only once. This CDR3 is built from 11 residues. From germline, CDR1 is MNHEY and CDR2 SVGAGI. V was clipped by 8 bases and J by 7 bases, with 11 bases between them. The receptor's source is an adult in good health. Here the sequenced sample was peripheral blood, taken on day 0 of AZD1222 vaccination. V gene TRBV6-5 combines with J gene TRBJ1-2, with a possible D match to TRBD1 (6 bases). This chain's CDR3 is CASGGGIGYTF. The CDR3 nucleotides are TGTGCCAGCGGGGGGGGCATTGGCTACACCTTC.